Here is one T cell receptor beta chain with its context. TCRdb called the 5' RACE reads again in MiXCR, with one record for every CDR3 protein. The sample consists of 60,000 to 85,000 distinct CDR3 sequences, approximately 7% of them appearing once. The sample originates from a study of T cells after yellow fever vaccination. V lost 5 bases and J lost 3; bases outside the gene matches: 6. Germline V gives CDR1 MNHNS, CDR2 SASEGT. This CDR3 has 15 amino acids. This clonotype originated in a man younger than 35 who received the YFV17D yellow fever vaccine. The sequencing used CD8+ T cells sorted from PBMCs, collected around 45 days after the first yellow fever vaccination. The genes are TRBV6-1 and TRBJ1-4; 7 bases match TRBD1. CDR3 region: CASSPRGNANEKLFF. CDR3 nucleotide sequence: TGTGCCAGCAGTCCCAGGGGGAACGCTAATGAAAAACTGTTTTTT.